The present T cell receptor beta chain was sequenced within a study of radiotherapy plus CTLA-4 blockade in lung cancer. About the study: Overall, 15% to 20% of patients showed an objective response, while over 30% attained disease control. Study-wide results and caveats: In blood, TCR clones derived from the tumor expanded after radiotherapy plus ipilimumab. Among reported predictors of response, early blood T cell clone dynamics with interferon-beta performed best.

This table comes from immunoSEQ multiplex PCR, and its TCRdb copy is limited to in-frame clones, with some not included. The table lists about 59,000 clones, approximately 70% of them singletons. Note on this clone: Its antigen is undetermined.

The CDR3 sequence is 17 residues long. V was shortened by 4 bases and J by 7 bases, with 20 bases between the two germline ends. Germline CDR1 LNHDA, CDR2 SQIVND (reference sequence). CTLA-4 blockade using ipilimumab, together with focal radiation, was received by patients with chemo-refractory metastatic non-small-cell lung cancer. This material consisted of peripheral blood, taken from a patient treated with radiotherapy plus ipilimumab. V is TRBV19 and J is TRBJ1-6; possibly TRBD1 for D (6 bases). The TCR was taken from a human donor with non-small cell lung cancer whose response to radiotherapy plus ipilimumab could not be evaluated. The CDR3 is CASSTYGGPSGNSPLHF. CDR3 DNA sequence: TGTGCCAGTAGTACCTACGGGGGGCCCTCTGGAAATTCACCCCTCCACTTT.